One and the same sample provided the 15 T cell receptor beta chains below, sequenced in a study of T cell responses to AZD1222 COVID-19 vaccine. TCRdb's table, derived via immunoSEQ multiplex PCR, lists solely in-frame clones and lacks some. The sample contains approximately 100,000 clones, approximately 89% of which appear only once. The sample was peripheral blood, taken 28 days after the second dose of the MenACWY control vaccine. The receptors here all came from an adult who received the MenACWY meningococcal vaccine as a control.

The chain joins TRBV5-4 to TRBJ2-3; D might be TRBD2 (6 bases). Germline V gene data show CDR1 as SGHNT and CDR2 as YYREEE (reference sequence). V was cut by 4 bases and J by 1 base, with 16 bases left in between. The CDR3 runs to 16 residues. In nucleotides, the CDR3 is TGTGCCAGCAGCGGGCAGTTGGGCGGGGGCACAGATACGCAGTATTTT. Encoded protein: CASSGQLGGGTDTQYF.

This clone was picked up a small number of times. CDR3 bases: TGTGCCAGCAGTTTATTGCGGGGGTACTATGGCTACACCTTC. Translation gives CASSLLRGYYGYTF. V and J are TRBV28 and TRBJ1-2; possible D gene TRBD1, 5 bases. Germline assignment: CDR1 MDHEN and CDR2 SYDVKM. The CDR3 totals 14 residues. Trimming pared 1 base from V and 3 bases from J, leaving 9 bases between.

The rearrangement uses TRBV6-2 or TRBV6-3 and TRBJ1-5; 11 bases agree with TRBD1. Germline-derived CDR1 and CDR2 are MNHEY and SVGEGT. With 0 bases clipped from V and 4 bases from J, the junction kept 2 bases outside the gene matches. The CDR3 extends over 16 amino acids. The CDR3 DNA follows: TGTGCCAGCAGTTACTCCGGGACAGGGGGGAATCAGCCCCAGCATTTT. It codes for CASSYSGTGGNQPQHF.

The V and J genes are TRBV7-2 and TRBJ2-3; 12 bases line up with TRBD2. The J segment lost 3 bases and the V segment lost 4 bases, leaving 5 bases of the junction unmatched. The V gene's germline CDR1 is SGHTA and CDR2 FQGNSA. This CDR3 is 16 amino acids long. The DNA for the CDR3 is TGTGCCAGCAGCTCTCGGACTAGCGGGGCTACAGATACGCAGTATTTT. Its translation is CASSSRTSGATDTQYF.

The CDR3 DNA reads as TGTGCCAGCAGTTTTGACAGGCGTCCCGTCACCGGGGAGCTGTTTTTT. This translates into CASSFDRRPVTGELFF. V and J are TRBV27 and TRBJ2-2; D possibly corresponds to TRBD1 (6 bases). The CDR3 has 16 residues. Germline CDR1 MNHEY, CDR2 SMNVEV (reference sequence). Trimming stripped 3 bases from V and 4 bases from J, with 15 bases between.

In the case of this clone: Its ends do not fully match the called genes, so a read error is possible. The genes are TRBV7-7 and TRBJ1-4; 12 bases map to TRBD1. The CDR3 loop spans 16 amino acids. Germline V gene data show CDR1 as SSHAT and CDR2 as FNYEAQ (reference sequence). CDR3 sequence (DNA): TGTGCTAGCAGCACAGGGACAGGGGGCACTAATGAAAAACTGTTTTTT. It is translated as CASSTGTGGTNEKLFF.

This chain uses TRBV11-2 with TRBJ1-5, with unresolved D. This CDR3 spans 13 amino acids. V was clipped by 1 base and J by 4 bases, with 5 bases between them. The germline V gene has CDR1 SGHAT and CDR2 FQNNGV. CDR3 DNA sequence: TGTGCCAGCAGCTTAGGGTCAAATCAGCCCCAGCATTTT. It encodes CASSLGSNQPQHF.

J is TRBJ1-2 and V is TRBV15; D not certain. CDR3 length: 15 amino acids. V dropped 0 bases and J dropped 4 bases, with 12 bases sitting between them. Germline V lookup: CDR1 LNHNV, CDR2 YYDKDF (reference sequence). The CDR3 nucleotides read TGTGCCACCAGCAGAGATCCAGCGGGAGCCTATGGCTACACCTTC. The encoded protein is CATSRDPAGAYGYTF.

The V call is TRBV27, the J call TRBJ2-2; TRBD2 aligns across 8 bases. The germline gives CDR1 MNHEY, CDR2 SMNVEV (reference sequence). Trimming at V came to 5 bases and at J to 0 bases, leaving 11 bases not matched to a gene. The CDR3 is made up of 18 amino acids. CDR3 in amino acids: CASSTPRGVGANTGELFF. The CDR3, as DNA: TGTGCCAGCAGTACCCCGCGGGGGGTGGGAGCGAACACCGGGGAGCTGTTTTTT.

V is TRBV6-2 or TRBV6-3 and J is TRBJ2-3; maybe TRBD1 (6 bases). Germline CDR1 reads MNHEY; CDR2 reads SVGEGT. Trimming removed 5 bases at V and 2 bases at J, with 14 bases between. This CDR3 region has 15 residues. The CDR3 region is CASSTTGPHTDTQYF. The DNA for the CDR3 is TGTGCCAGCAGTACGACAGGACCCCACACAGATACGCAGTATTTT.

The V gene is TRBV24-1, the J gene TRBJ2-1; possible D gene TRBD1, 5 bases. Germline CDR1 KGHDR, CDR2 SFDVKD. The CDR3 covers 15 residues. The V end was cut by 4 bases, the J end by 3 bases, with 12 bases between. CDR3 sequence reads: CATSEAGLNYNEQFF. The CDR3 DNA is TGTGCCACCAGTGAAGCAGGGTTGAACTACAATGAGCAGTTCTTC.

The chain carries TRBV2 and TRBJ1-2; TRBD1 aligns across 9 bases. Looked up from germline, CDR1 is SNHLY and CDR2 is FYNNEI. J gave up 8 bases and V 7 bases, and 5 bases lay outside the gene matches. The CDR3 runs 12 residues. The CDR3 region is CASTTGTGGYTF. DNA of the CDR3: TGTGCCAGCACCACCGGGACAGGGGGCTACACCTTC.

V usage is TRBV5-1 and J usage is TRBJ1-3, with 9 bases fitting TRBD1. In germline, CDR1 is SGHRS, CDR2 YFSETQ. The CDR3 is 16 residues long. V shed 4 bases and J 0 bases; nucleotides not matched to a gene: 5. CDR3 nucleotides: TGCGCCAGCAGCAGGGACAGGGCAAGCTCTGGAAACACCATATATTTT. This gives the protein CASSRDRASSGNTIYF.

The chain has TRBV29-1 and TRBJ2-1; tentatively, D is TRBD2 (6 bases). From germline, CDR1 is SQVTM and CDR2 ANQGSEA. V shed 7 bases and J shed 10 bases, with 20 bases lying between them. The CDR3 is 13 residues long. CDR3: CSALAGAGKEQFF. The CDR3 DNA reads TGCAGCGCACTAGCCGGGGCAGGGAAAGAGCAGTTCTTC.

The chain recombines TRBV5-1 with TRBJ1-6, with TRBD1 matching over 7 bases. The CDR3 is made up of 18 amino acids. CDR1 SGHRS and CDR2 YFSETQ come from the germline V gene. J was trimmed by 7 bases and V by 0 bases; bases with no gene match: 13. This chain's CDR3 is CASSLDIQGSLHNSPLHF. The CDR3 region has the DNA TGCGCCAGCAGCTTGGATATACAGGGGTCCCTGCACAATTCACCCCTCCACTTT.